The 22 T cell receptor beta chains below come from one sample, sequenced in a study of blood T cell repertoires in COVID-19. Sequencing used immunoSEQ multiplex PCR; TCRdb keeps in-frame clones, though not all of them. This sample has about 46,000 clones, with around 86% found just once. Sequencing input: PBMCs or T cells enriched from blood (not recorded which). The source is a woman between 50 and 59 years old who had recovered from COVID-19.

The V and J genes are TRBV6-6 and TRBJ1-1, with D possibly being TRBD1 (5 bases). This CDR3 comprises 16 residues. Germline CDR1 is MNHNY and CDR2 is SVGAGI (reference sequence). Trimming pared 7 bases from V and 1 base from J, leaving 19 bases between. The CDR3 nucleotides are TGTGCCAGCATTGATGGCCCTTACGGGGGGAACACTGAAGCTTTCTTT. Protein sequence: CASIDGPYGGNTEAFF.

The chain joins TRBV4-1 to TRBJ1-1; D is undetermined. Trimming stripped 1 base from V and 1 base from J, with 13 bases between. In germline, CDR1 is MGHRA, CDR2 YSYEKL. The CDR3 totals 16 residues. CDR3 bases: TGCGCCAGCAGCCAAGCAGAGGCCCGAAGGAACACTGAAGCTTTCTTT. As protein: CASSQAEARRNTEAFF.

The chain joins TRBV9 to TRBJ2-7; 7 nucleotides match TRBD2. The CDR3 is 14 residues long. The V and J ends lost 0 bases and 9 bases, in that order; junction bases with no gene match: 9. Germline CDR1 SGDLS, CDR2 YYNGEE. CDR3 region: CASSVVSSGGRQYF. CDR3 DNA sequence: TGTGCCAGCAGCGTAGTTTCATCGGGAGGACGGCAGTACTTC.

This sequence joins TRBV18 and TRBJ2-2; D may be TRBD1 (6 bases). The CDR3 length is 14 residues. Germline V CDR1 and CDR2: KGHSH, LQKENI. Trimming shortened V by 8 bases and J by 6 bases, and 16 bases separated the two germline ends. CDR3 amino acids: CASTSGQWPGELFF. In DNA form, the CDR3 reads TGTGCCAGCACAAGCGGACAGTGGCCCGGGGAGCTGTTTTTT.

V gene TRBV5-1 combines with J gene TRBJ1-4, with D possibly TRBD1 on 6 matching bases. V lost 4 bases and J 8 bases, leaving 12 bases between the germline ends. The CDR3 is 13 amino acids. Germline CDR1 is SGHRS and CDR2 is YFSETQ. This CDR3 is CASSPEDREKLFF. CDR3 bases: TGCGCCAGCAGCCCCGAAGACAGGGAAAAACTGTTTTTT.

This clone was detected only a few times. The chain uses TRBV2 and TRBJ1-6, with 8 positions matching TRBD1. The CDR3 loop spans 14 amino acids. The germline gives CDR1 SNHLY, CDR2 FYNNEI. Unmatched junction bases numbered 6, after V lost 8 bases and J lost 6 bases. The CDR3 nucleotides read TGTGCCAGCGGACAGGGAGTAGGTAATTCACCCCTCCACTTT. Residues: CASGQGVGNSPLHF.

The chain is built from TRBV7-8 and TRBJ2-3, with a tentative D call TRBD2 (6 bases). The CDR3 covers 16 residues. Per germline, CDR1 SGHVS and CDR2 FQNEAQ. V lost 5 bases to trimming and J lost 2 bases, with 17 bases between them. The CDR3 sequence: CASSDQSGRYTDTQYF. The CDR3 coding sequence is TGTGCCAGCAGCGACCAAAGCGGGCGGTACACAGATACGCAGTATTTT.

The rearrangement uses TRBV25-1 and TRBJ1-1; D is unclear. The length of the CDR3 is 13 residues. The V gene's germline CDR1 is MGHDK and CDR2 SYGVNS. V was pared by 0 bases and J by 3 bases, with 5 bases between. The CDR3 loop reads CASSEYGHTEAFF. The CDR3 nucleotides read TGTGCCAGCAGTGAATATGGGCACACTGAAGCTTTCTTT. The full variable domain, completed using reference TRBV25-1 and TRBJ1-1, is EADIYQTPRYLVIGTGKKITLECSQTMGHDKMYWYQQDPGMELHLIHYSYGVNSTEKGDLSSESTVSRIRTEHFPLTLESARPSHTSQYLCASSEYGHTEAFFGQGTRLTVV.

The CDR3 protein is CASSLGSALNTEAFF. DNA of the CDR3: TGTGCCAGCAGCTTAGGTAGCGCTTTGAACACTGAAGCTTTCTTT. This rearrangement joins TRBV7-2 to TRBJ1-1, with no clear D. The CDR3 has 15 amino acids. V was cut by 1 base and J by 0 bases, with 9 bases left in between. Germline CDR1 reads SGHTA; CDR2 reads FQGNSA.

This chain joins TRBV5-5 and TRBJ2-5, with D perhaps TRBD2 (6 bases). The CDR3 is 13 residues long. From germline, CDR1 is SGHKS and CDR2 YYEKEE (reference sequence). V lost 2 bases, J lost 4 bases, and 9 bases lay in between. The CDR3 nucleotides read TGTGCCAGCAGCTTTGGAGGGAGAGAGACCCAGTACTTC. Its protein product is CASSFGGRETQYF. The whole variable domain, remainder taken from reference TRBV5-5 and TRBJ2-5, is DAGVTQSPTHLIKTRGQQVTLRCSPISGHKSVSWYQQVLGQGPQFIFQYYEKEERGRGNFPDRFSARQFPNYSSELNVNALLLGDSALYLCASSFGGRETQYFGPGTRLLVL.

The CDR3 coding sequence is TGTGCCAGCGGGACAGGGGTCAATGAGCAGTTCTTC. It is translated as CASGTGVNEQFF. The chain links TRBV12-3 or TRBV12-4 to TRBJ2-1, with 10 bases matching TRBD1. V lost 8 bases and J lost 6; bases outside the gene matches: 1. CDR3 length: 12 residues.

As concerns this clone: At one end, the junction sequence differs from germline, possibly due to a read error. This rearrangement joins TRBV18 to TRBJ2-1, with a weak D call TRBD2 (5 bases). The CDR3 contains 15 residues. Germline assignment: CDR1 KGHSH and CDR2 LQKENI. This CDR3 is CASSPSEDSNNEQFF. The CDR3 nucleotides are TGTGCCAGCTCCCCCTCCGAGGACTCCAACAATGAGCAGTTCTTC.

The genes are TRBV12-1 and TRBJ1-1. TRBV12-1 is termed a pseudogene. The CDR3 is 14 residues long. CDR3 coding DNA: TGTGCCAGCAGCCATGATTGGAGGGTCACTGAAGCTTTCTTT. Encoded protein: CASSHDWRVTEAFF.

This clone was seen just once. The chain carries TRBV3-1 (or the pseudogene TRBV3-2) and TRBJ2-7, with 7 bases identical to TRBD1. V gave up 4 bases and J gave up 3 bases; unmatched junction bases: 9. CDR1 LGHDT and CDR2 YNNKEL come from the germline V gene (reference sequence). This CDR3 contains 15 residues. CDR3 residues: CASSPRTGTNYEQYF. The CDR3 DNA is TGTGCCAGCAGCCCGAGGACAGGAACCAACTACGAGCAGTACTTC.

The rearrangement uses TRBV7-9 and TRBJ2-1; perhaps TRBD2 as D (7 bases). Trimming removed 3 bases from V and 5 bases from J, with 11 bases in between. The CDR3 spans 14 residues. Germline V CDR1 and CDR2: SEHNR, FQNEAQ (reference sequence). The CDR3 loop is CASSFRGGHNEQFF. CDR3 DNA: TGTGCCAGCAGCTTCCGCGGGGGCCACAATGAGCAGTTCTTC.

The J gene is TRBJ1-5, the V gene TRBV7-2; D call uncertain. This CDR3 contains 15 residues. Germline CDR1 is SGHTA and CDR2 is FQGNSA. V was shortened by 1 base and J by 0 bases, with 7 bases between the two germline ends. CDR3: CASSLDRNSNQPQHF. As DNA, the CDR3 is TGTGCCAGCAGCTTAGACAGAAATAGCAATCAGCCCCAGCATTTT.

This chain connects TRBV28 to TRBJ1-4; a weak D match, TRBD1 (5 bases). This CDR3 contains 16 residues. In germline, CDR1 is MDHEN, CDR2 SYDVKM. Trimming took off 3 bases at V and 3 bases at J, with 14 bases between the two ends. CDR3 bases: TGTGCCAGCAGTTTGGGAGGGGTGAAGGCTAATGAAAAACTGTTTTTT. Translating gives CASSLGGVKANEKLFF.

The count of this clone is one. The CDR3 loop reads CASSRLENSPLHF. The DNA for the CDR3 is TGTGCCAGCAGCCGACTGGAGAATTCACCCCTCCACTTT. The V call is TRBV7-8, the J call TRBJ1-6, with D unclear. CDR3 length: 13 amino acids. Germline CDR1 reads SGHVS; CDR2 reads FQNEAQ. The V end lost 5 bases, the J end lost 7 bases, and 9 bases lay between the germline ends.

This rearrangement joins TRBV10-2 to TRBJ2-1; tentative D call: TRBD1 (5 bases). CDR3 length: 15 amino acids. Germline V gene sequence: CDR1 WSHSY, CDR2 SAAADI. V was trimmed by 8 bases and J by 3 bases, leaving 17 bases between them. The CDR3 reads CASLQGRTGYNEQFF. In DNA form, the CDR3 reads TGCGCCAGCCTCCAAGGTCGAACAGGCTACAATGAGCAGTTCTTC.

The chain carries TRBV27 and TRBJ2-7; 11 bases agree with TRBD2. Germline-derived CDR1 and CDR2 are MNHEY and SMNVEV (reference sequence). This CDR3 contains 15 residues. J gave up 4 bases and V 5 bases, and 7 bases lay outside the gene matches. The CDR3 DNA reads as TGTGCCAGCAGTATTCGACTAGCGGGAACTTACGAGCAGTACTTC. This encodes CASSIRLAGTYEQYF.

The rearrangement uses TRBV5-1 and TRBJ2-3; TRBD1 matches at 9 bases. The CDR3 extends over 16 amino acids. Germline CDR1 reads SGHRS; CDR2 reads YFSETQ. The ends lost 0 bases at V and 1 base at J; junction bases unmatched: 3. CDR3 region: CASSLGGQGGTDTQYF. CDR3 DNA: TGCGCCAGCAGCTTGGGGGGACAGGGCGGCACAGATACGCAGTATTTT. The full variable domain, in which reference TRBV5-1 and TRBJ2-3 provide the parts outside the CDR3, is KAGVTQTPRYLIKTRGQQVTLSCSPISGHRSVSWYQQTPGQGLQFLFEYFSETQRNKGNFPGRFSGRQFSNSRSEMNVSTLELGDSALYLCASSLGGQGGTDTQYFGPGTRLTVL.

This clone was observed a handful of times. The V call is TRBV7-9, the J call TRBJ1-1; TRBD1 agrees at 9 bases. CDR1 and CDR2 (germline): SEHNR, FQNEAQ (reference sequence). CDR3 length: 14 amino acids. V was clipped by 5 bases and J by 8 bases; unmatched bases: 9. Here the CDR3 reads CASSPWDRDPEAFF. CDR3 DNA: TGTGCCAGCAGCCCCTGGGACAGGGACCCAGAAGCTTTCTTT.